One sample yielded the 29 T cell receptor beta chains listed below, sequenced in a study of identical twins. TCRdb fed the 5' RACE reads into MiXCR, producing one record per CDR3 protein. The repertoire has some 660,000 distinct CDR3 sequences, more than 6.5% of them found once; the top ten carry more than 0.75%. In addition, the sample was reused for a study of yellow fever vaccine responses in identical twins.

What was sequenced was PBMCs. These receptors came from a woman aged 18-29 years in good health.

In its sample, this clonotype was seen a few times. V usage is TRBV3-1 and J usage is TRBJ2-1; no firm D call. The CDR3 is made up of 13 amino acids. CDR1 is LGHDT and CDR2 is YNNKEL in the germline V gene (reference sequence). The V end was cut by 4 bases, the J end by 9 bases, with 13 bases between. CDR3 in amino acids: CASSPPGISEQFF. The CDR3 DNA follows: TGTGCCAGCAGCCCACCCGGAATATCTGAGCAGTTCTTC.

A few counts support this clonotype. The chain has TRBV27 and TRBJ2-7; a possible D gene is TRBD1 (7 bases). V was cut by 4 bases and J by 1 base, with 14 bases left in between. Germline lookup yields CDR1 MNHEY and CDR2 SMNVEV (reference sequence). This CDR3 has 15 residues. The CDR3 here is CASSYRQGGSYEQYF. CDR3 DNA: TGTGCCAGCAGTTACCGACAGGGAGGTTCCTACGAGCAGTACTTC.

This clonotype was found a few times. The J gene is TRBJ2-1, the V gene TRBV7-9; possible D gene TRBD2, 5 bases. CDR1 and CDR2 from the germline V gene are SEHNR and FQNEAQ (reference sequence). The CDR3 covers 12 residues. Trimming pared 5 bases from V and 8 bases from J, leaving 10 bases between. The CDR3 nucleotides read TGTGCCAGCAGCGGACTTCAGGATGAGCAGTTCTTC. It specifies CASSGLQDEQFF.

This clonotype has only a few counts. The gene calls are TRBV29-1 and TRBJ2-5; D remains ambiguous. This CDR3 spans 11 amino acids. The V end was cut by 7 bases, the J end by 5 bases, with 11 bases between. Per the germline V gene, CDR1 is SQVTM and CDR2 is ANQGSEA. CDR3 protein: CSAERAETQYF. As DNA, the CDR3 is TGCAGCGCAGAAAGGGCCGAGACCCAGTACTTC.

In its sample, this clonotype was seen a few times. The chain joins TRBV20-1 to TRBJ2-1; no reliable D call. Trimming shortened V by 1 base and J by 8 bases, and 9 bases separated the two germline ends. Germline lookup yields CDR1 DFQATT and CDR2 SNEGSKA (reference sequence). The CDR3 has 12 residues. The chain's CDR3 is CSARVWVDEQFF. In DNA, the CDR3 is TGCAGTGCTAGAGTATGGGTGGATGAGCAGTTCTTC.

The chain employs TRBV12-3 or TRBV12-4 and TRBJ1-4, with a tentative D call TRBD1 (5 bases). The CDR3 is 15 residues long. V lost 0 bases and J 7 bases, leaving 12 bases between the germline ends. Written as DNA, the CDR3 is TGTGCCAGCAGTTTAGCTACCTTAAGGGGTGAAAAACTGTTTTTT. Translation gives CASSLATLRGEKLFF.

A few counts support this clonotype. This clone may be a read error of a much larger clone one base away. The chain recombines TRBV2 with TRBJ2-5; no firm D call. Looked up from germline, CDR1 is SNHLY and CDR2 is FYNNEI. CDR3 size: 10 residues. The V end lost 7 bases, the J end lost 4 bases, and 4 bases lay between the germline ends. The CDR3 DNA sequence: TGTGCCAGCAATGGAGAGACCCAGTACTTC. Amino acid sequence: CASNGETQYF.

This clonotype was observed at least ten times. The gene calls are TRBV6-2 or TRBV6-3 and TRBJ2-1; D is perhaps TRBD1 or TRBD2 (5 bases each). The V end lost 0 bases, the J end lost 0 bases, and 9 bases lay between the germline ends. The CDR3 contains 16 residues. The germline CDR1 and CDR2 sequences are MNHEY and SVGEGT. This chain's CDR3 is CASSYSLRGSYNEQFF. Here the CDR3 DNA reads TGTGCCAGCAGTTACTCTTTGAGGGGCTCCTACAATGAGCAGTTCTTC.

In its sample, this clonotype was seen a few times. The V call is TRBV27, the J call TRBJ1-2; 8 bases align to TRBD1. CDR1 and CDR2 (germline): MNHEY, SMNVEV (reference sequence). Losses at the gene ends were 5 bases for V and 7 bases for J; bases not matched to a gene: 12. The CDR3 is 15 amino acids. CDR3 DNA: TGTGCCAGCAGTAACCCCTCGACAGGGGTGGGTGGCTACACCTTC. Translated: CASSNPSTGVGGYTF.

Only a few counts were recorded for this clonotype. The rearrangement joins TRBV7-2 to TRBJ1-1; D is uncertain. Germline CDR1 SGHTA, CDR2 FQGNSA. Deletions cut 5 bases from V and 2 bases from J, with 9 bases between. CDR3 length equals 13 residues. CDR3 nucleotide sequence: TGTGCCAGCAGCCCGCACAAAAACACTGAAGCTTTCTTT. It is translated as CASSPHKNTEAFF.

This clonotype was observed a handful of times. V is TRBV5-5 and J is TRBJ2-3, with D perhaps matching TRBD2 (7 bases). CDR3 length: 15 amino acids. In germline, CDR1 is SGHKS, CDR2 YYEKEE (reference sequence). V lost 4 bases and J 5 bases, leaving 17 bases between the germline ends. The DNA of the CDR3 is TGTGCCAGCAGCCCGGTGGGGGGGCGCCTAGATACGCAGTATTTT. Amino acid sequence: CASSPVGGRLDTQYF. Combining the CDR3 with reference TRBV5-5 and TRBJ2-3 gives the whole variable domain DAGVTQSPTHLIKTRGQQVTLRCSPISGHKSVSWYQQVLGQGPQFIFQYYEKEERGRGNFPDRFSARQFPNYSSELNVNALLLGDSALYLCASSPVGGRLDTQYFGPGTRLTVL.

The V and J genes are TRBV12-3 or TRBV12-4 and TRBJ2-3; D is ambiguous. CDR3 length: 11 residues. V shed 7 bases and J shed 8 bases, with 10 bases lying between them. The DNA for the CDR3 is TGTGCCAGCAACTCTTTGGGTACGCAGTATTTT. It yields the protein CASNSLGTQYF.

This chain links TRBV9 with TRBJ2-1; 10 nucleotides agree with TRBD2. Germline V gene sequence: CDR1 SGDLS, CDR2 YYNGEE. V trimming: 2 bases; J trimming: 7 bases; junction bases outside the gene matches: 21. The CDR3 totals 20 residues. This chain's CDR3 is CASSVNLLAGLGMYRNEQFF. CDR3 bases: TGTGCCAGCAGCGTCAATCTACTAGCGGGATTAGGTATGTATAGGAATGAGCAGTTCTTC. Drawing the rest from reference TRBV9 and TRBJ2-1, the complete variable domain is DSGVTQTPKHLITATGQRVTLRCSPRSGDLSVYWYQQSLDQGLQFLIQYYNGEERAKGNILERFSAQQFPDLHSELNLSSLELGDSALYFCASSVNLLAGLGMYRNEQFFGPGTRLTVL.

In this sample, this clonotype turned up once. The V gene is TRBV7-3, the J gene TRBJ2-5, with D possibly being TRBD2 (6 bases). CDR1 and CDR2 (germline): SGHTA, FQGTGA. The CDR3 spans 15 residues. The germline V and J ends were trimmed by 1 base and 4 bases, with 13 bases remaining between them. Written as DNA, the CDR3 is TGTGCCAGCAGCTTAAGCGCAGGGACTTTAGAGACCCAGTACTTC. Translation: CASSLSAGTLETQYF.

The chain joins TRBV29-1 to TRBJ1-1; D might be TRBD1 (5 bases). V lost 3 bases to trimming and J lost 1 base, with 12 bases between them. Germline V gene sequence: CDR1 SQVTM, CDR2 ANQGSEA. This CDR3 contains 14 residues. DNA of the CDR3: TGCAGCGTTGAGGGGGACGGATGGAACACTGAAGCTTTCTTT. Translation gives CSVEGDGWNTEAFF.

The chain employs TRBV12-3 or TRBV12-4 and TRBJ2-7; 8 bases align to TRBD2. The CDR3 length is 14 residues. V dropped 7 bases and J dropped 4; count of bases not matched to a gene: 9. CDR3 residues: CASTITGGSYEQYF. In DNA form, the CDR3 reads TGTGCCAGCACCATAACGGGAGGGTCGTACGAGCAGTACTTC.

In DNA, the CDR3 is TGTGCCAGCAGGGAATGGGGAAGCTCCTACGAGCAGTACTTC. It is translated as CASREWGSSYEQYF. The gene calls are TRBV6-1 and TRBJ2-7; D gene unclear. V lost 6 bases to trimming and J lost 0 bases, with 12 bases between them. The length of the CDR3 is 14 residues. Germline V lookup: CDR1 MNHNS, CDR2 SASEGT.

This clonotype showed up many times. This chain links TRBV6-6 with TRBJ2-7; D is unclear. The CDR3 covers 12 residues. CDR1 is MNHNY, CDR2 SVGAGI, per germline (reference sequence). V was clipped by 2 bases and J by 1 base, with 3 bases between them. The CDR3 DNA sequence: TGTGCCAGCAGTTACAAGTCCTACGAGCAGTACTTC. Protein product: CASSYKSYEQYF.

The CDR3 sequence: CASGGTGGGNQPQHF. CDR3 sequence (DNA): TGTGCCAGCGGGGGGACAGGGGGCGGCAATCAGCCCCAGCATTTT. V gene TRBV4-2 combines with J gene TRBJ1-5, with 12 bases that match TRBD1. The CDR3 spans 15 residues. Germline V CDR1 and CDR2: LGHNA, YNFKEQ. V gave up 8 bases and J gave up 2 bases; unmatched junction bases: 4.

This clonotype has a count of ten or more. V gene TRBV12-3 or TRBV12-4 combines with J gene TRBJ1-2, with D unresolved. V shed 1 base and J shed 7 bases, with 7 bases lying between them. CDR3 length: 12 residues. The CDR3 region is CASSLGVRGYTF. CDR3 nucleotide sequence: TGTGCCAGCAGTTTAGGCGTCCGTGGCTACACCTTC.

The rearrangement joins TRBV20-1 to TRBJ1-5; D not resolved. V was clipped by 0 bases and J by 0 bases, with 6 bases between them. Per the germline V gene, CDR1 is DFQATT and CDR2 is SNEGSKA (reference sequence). CDR3 length: 14 residues. DNA for the CDR3: TGCAGTGCTAGAGATCTGTATAGCAATCAGCCCCAGCATTTT. Amino acid sequence: CSARDLYSNQPQHF.

The V call is TRBV2, the J call TRBJ2-3; no clear D gene. V was clipped by 2 bases and J by 5 bases, with 11 bases between them. The CDR3 covers 14 residues. CDR1 SNHLY and CDR2 FYNNEI come from the germline V gene. The CDR3: CASSERNWGDTQYF. Written as DNA, the CDR3 is TGTGCCAGCAGTGAACGGAACTGGGGAGATACGCAGTATTTT. Combining the CDR3 with reference TRBV2 and TRBJ2-3 gives the whole variable domain EPEVTQTPSHQVTQMGQEVILRCVPISNHLYFYWYRQILGQKVEFLVSFYNNEISEKSEIFDDQFSVERPDGSNFTLKIRSTKLEDSAMYFCASSERNWGDTQYFGPGTRLTVL.

The CDR3 DNA is TGTGCCAGCAGCCCCGATCCAGCGGGGGTCACAGATACGCAGTATTTT. This codes for CASSPDPAGVTDTQYF. The rearrangement uses TRBV5-4 and TRBJ2-3, with TRBD2 matching over 8 bases. Germline V gene data show CDR1 as SGHNT and CDR2 as YYREEE (reference sequence). The CDR3 runs to 16 residues. V lost 4 bases and J lost 2; bases outside the gene matches: 9.

The genes are TRBV3-1 and TRBJ2-2; perhaps D is TRBD1 or TRBD2 (7 bases each). The CDR3 has 20 residues. The V and J ends lost 6 bases and 2 bases respectively, with 28 bases between them. Germline V CDR1 and CDR2: LGHDT, YNNKEL (reference sequence). The CDR3 loop is CASRPNRGGGATYNTGELFF. For the CDR3, the DNA is TGTGCCAGCAGACCCAACAGGGGAGGGGGCGCGACTTACAACACCGGGGAGCTGTTTTTT.

The chain carries TRBV6-1 and TRBJ2-1, with 9 bases matching TRBD2. CDR1 and CDR2 (germline): MNHNS, SASEGT. J lost 4 bases, V lost 2 bases, and 3 bases had no gene match. CDR3 length equals 15 residues. CDR3 sequence: CASSETAGGYNEQFF. Written as DNA, the CDR3 is TGTGCCAGCAGTGAAACGGCGGGGGGGTACAATGAGCAGTTCTTC.

The chain combines TRBV29-1 with TRBJ2-2; D not resolved. The CDR3 has 12 amino acids. V was cut by 5 bases and J by 7 bases, with 11 bases left in between. The germline V gene encodes CDR1 SQVTM and CDR2 ANQGSEA. The CDR3 is CSVKAGLGELFF. In DNA, the CDR3 is TGCAGCGTTAAAGCCGGCCTCGGGGAGCTGTTTTTT.

This clonotype was detected many times. The V call is TRBV7-2, the J call TRBJ2-7, with D perhaps TRBD2 (6 bases). Trimming stripped 4 bases from V and 4 bases from J, with 14 bases between. This CDR3 comprises 14 residues. From germline, CDR1 is SGHTA and CDR2 FQGNSA. The CDR3 nucleotides are TGTGCCAGCAGCTCCCTTGACGGGAGTTACGAGCAGTACTTC. It yields the protein CASSSLDGSYEQYF.

The gene calls are TRBV7-2 and TRBJ2-1; D tentatively fits TRBD1 or TRBD2 (5 bases each). CDR3 length: 11 residues. CDR1 and CDR2 from the germline V gene are SGHTA and FQGNSA. Trimming stripped 5 bases from V and 10 bases from J, with 9 bases between. The chain's CDR3 is CASSRGPEQFF. The CDR3 DNA sequence: TGTGCCAGCAGCAGGGGACCCGAGCAGTTCTTC.

This rearrangement joins TRBV7-9 to TRBJ2-5, with D maybe TRBD2 (7 bases). Trimming removed 1 base from V and 5 bases from J, with 17 bases in between. CDR3 length: 16 amino acids. Germline-derived CDR1 and CDR2 are SEHNR and FQNEAQ (reference sequence). The CDR3 here is CASSLGAGAPGETQYF. The CDR3 DNA reads as TGTGCCAGCAGCTTAGGCGCGGGGGCCCCGGGGGAGACCCAGTACTTC. Supplemented by reference TRBV7-9 and TRBJ2-5, the full variable domain reads DTGVSQNPRHKITKRGQNVTFRCDPISEHNRLYWYRQTLGQGPEFLTYFQNEAQLEKSRLLSDRFSAERPKGSFSTLEIQRTEQGDSAMYLCASSLGAGAPGETQYFGPGTRLLVL.